These 4 T cell receptor beta chains share one sample of origin, sequenced in a study of blood T cell repertoires in COVID-19. Assay used: immunoSEQ multiplex PCR; TCRdb lists only in-frame clones, some missing. The data contain fewer than 70,000 clones, around 87% of them seen just once; the ten biggest clones take up 6.5% to 10%. Sequencing was performed on peripheral blood. All receptors come from a man aged 50 or older with active COVID-19.

The DNA for the CDR3 is TGTGCCAGCAGCCCCTTCGGACAGGGGAGCGACGAGCAGTACTTC. Protein sequence: CASSPFGQGSDEQYF. The chain recombines TRBV9 with TRBJ2-7; the match to TRBD1 covers 9 bases. The ends lost 4 bases at V and 5 bases at J; junction bases unmatched: 10. The CDR3 is 15 residues long. The V gene's germline CDR1 is SGDLS and CDR2 YYNGEE.

V gene TRBV7-2 combines with J gene TRBJ2-4; TRBD1 matches 8 bases. Trimming cost V 4 bases and J 3 bases; bases outside gene matches: 5. Germline V gives CDR1 SGHTA, CDR2 FQGNSA. The length of the CDR3 is 15 residues. DNA of the CDR3: TGTGCCAGCAGCTCCGGCGGGACAGGCAAAAACATTCAGTACTTC. Translated, it gives CASSSGGTGKNIQYF.

V and J are TRBV7-9 and TRBJ2-4, with a weak D call TRBD1 (6 bases). Trimming took 5 bases from V and 1 from J, leaving 15 bases between them. CDR3 length: 16 amino acids. In germline, CDR1 is SEHNR, CDR2 FQNEAQ (reference sequence). CDR3 DNA sequence: TGTGCCAGCAGCCTCGGACAGAGAGAGGCCAAAAACATTCAGTACTTC. Translating it yields CASSLGQREAKNIQYF.

The chain has TRBV20-1 and TRBJ2-2; TRBD2 agrees at 10 bases. Unmatched junction bases numbered 8, after V lost 3 bases and J lost 4 bases. Germline CDR1 and CDR2: DFQATT and SNEGSKA (reference sequence). The CDR3 is made up of 16 amino acids. In DNA form, the CDR3 reads TGCAGTGCTAGTATCAGCGGGAGGGTCCTCACCGGGGAGCTGTTTTTT. Translation gives CSASISGRVLTGELFF.